These 11 T cell receptor beta chains originate from one sample sequenced in a study of cytomegalovirus exposure and HLA in healthy donors. PCR used 60 Vbeta primers and 13 Jbeta primers. Clones were read by immunoSEQ multiplex PCR, and TCRdb kept only the in-frame ones, dropping some. The sample carries 50,000 to 75,000 clones, under 90% recorded once. What was sequenced was PBMCs. The receptors here all came from a woman aged 40 to 50 in good health and CMV-seronegative.

This clone turned up a few times. V usage is TRBV6-5 and J usage is TRBJ1-2; 11 nucleotides match TRBD1. Trimming took 7 bases from V and 8 from J; bases not matched to a gene: 6. CDR1 MNHEY and CDR2 SVGAGI come from the germline V gene. There are 13 residues in the CDR3. The CDR3, as DNA: TGTGCCAGCACGGACAGGGGGCTTCAAGGCTACACCTTC. Amino acid sequence: CASTDRGLQGYTF.

V and J are TRBV18 and TRBJ1-1; D gene uncertain. From germline, CDR1 is KGHSH and CDR2 LQKENI. V lost 6 bases to trimming and J lost 6 bases, with 8 bases between them. CDR3 length: 11 residues. CDR3 nucleotides: TGTGCCAGCTCCCCGGGAGCTGAAGCTTTCTTT. This translates into CASSPGAEAFF.

The rearrangement uses TRBV29-1 and TRBJ2-1; 10 bases align to TRBD2. V lost 4 bases and J lost 10; bases outside the gene matches: 10. Per germline, CDR1 SQVTM and CDR2 ANQGSEA. CDR3 length: 14 residues. As DNA, the CDR3 is TGCAGCGTTGGGGGCTCTAGCGGGAGTTACGAGCAGTTCTTC. It yields the protein CSVGGSSGSYEQFF.

The rearrangement joins TRBV4-1 to TRBJ2-1; 8 positions match TRBD2. With 3 bases clipped from V and 3 bases from J, the junction kept 13 bases outside the gene matches. From germline, CDR1 is MGHRA and CDR2 YSYEKL. CDR3 length: 18 amino acids. The CDR3 sequence is CASSHTGTGAGVYNEQFF. CDR3 nucleotide sequence: TGCGCCAGCAGCCACACCGGTACGGGAGCGGGAGTCTACAATGAGCAGTTCTTC.

J is TRBJ2-3 and V is TRBV5-4, with a weak D call TRBD2 (6 bases). Trimming pared 9 bases from V and 2 bases from J, leaving 13 bases between. The CDR3 is made up of 13 amino acids. Germline CDR1 and CDR2: SGHNT and YYREEE (reference sequence). Here the CDR3 DNA reads TGTGCCACCTACGGGAGACCCACAGATACGCAGTATTTT. Translated: CATYGRPTDTQYF.

This chain joins TRBV19 and TRBJ2-1; TRBD2 matches at 12 bases. Germline V gene lookup returns CDR1 LNHDA and CDR2 SQIVND (reference sequence). V lost 3 bases, J lost 10 bases, and 7 bases stayed unmatched. The CDR3 consists of 15 residues. CDR3 region: CASSISASGRGEQFF. The CDR3 DNA follows: TGTGCCAGTAGTATTTCGGCTAGCGGGAGGGGGGAGCAGTTCTTC.

This clone appeared a few times. The rearrangement joins TRBV5-6 to TRBJ1-1, with D hard to call. The CDR3 loop spans 18 amino acids. Germline CDR1 SGHDT, CDR2 YYEEEE. The V end lost 5 bases, the J end lost 2 bases, and 25 bases lay between the germline ends. CDR3 DNA: TGTGCCAGCAGGACCGATGGGAGTGAGAAGGACCGAAACACTGAAGCTTTCTTT. It is translated as CASRTDGSEKDRNTEAFF.

The chain's CDR3 is CASSFSGGGTDTQYF. Here the CDR3 DNA reads TGCGCCAGCAGCTTCAGCGGGGGGGGGACGGATACGCAGTATTTT. V is TRBV5-1 and J is TRBJ2-3; TRBD2 matches 10 bases. This CDR3 region has 15 residues. Trimming cost V 2 bases and J 6 bases; bases outside gene matches: 6. From germline, CDR1 is SGHRS and CDR2 YFSETQ.

The chain couples TRBV27 to TRBJ2-2; TRBD2 is a possible D gene (5 bases). V shed 3 bases and J shed 3 bases, with 11 bases lying between them. CDR1 and CDR2 (germline): MNHEY, SMNVEV (reference sequence). The CDR3 is made up of 15 amino acids. CDR3 sequence: CASSFSGGYTGELFF. Written as DNA, the CDR3 is TGTGCCAGCAGTTTCAGCGGTGGGTACACCGGGGAGCTGTTTTTT.

The chain uses TRBV21-1 and TRBJ2-1; the table's D gene call, TRBD2, was not cross checked with the DNA. TRBV21-1 is a pseudogene segment. CDR3 length: 14 residues. CDR3 residues: CASSKLMATGVEFF. As DNA, the CDR3 is TGTGCCAGCAGCAAATTAATGGCGACCGGGGTTGAGTTCTTC.

The V call is TRBV7-9, the J call TRBJ1-1; maybe TRBD1 (6 bases). Germline CDR1 reads SEHNR; CDR2 reads FQNEAQ (reference sequence). The CDR3 contains 16 residues. V lost 1 base and J lost 1, with 13 bases in between. This chain's CDR3 is CASSLETGSWNTEAFF. CDR3 DNA: TGTGCCAGCAGCTTAGAAACAGGGTCTTGGAACACTGAAGCTTTCTTT.